Below, 31 T cell receptor beta chains from the same sample are listed, as sequenced in a study of Graves' ophthalmopathy and Graves' hyperthyroidism. RNA transcripts served as template for amplifying TCR beta CDR3 sequences. Second-round multiplex PCR followed a first-round RT-PCR using HTBI primers. TCRdb redid the calling of the multiplex PCR reads with MiXCR, one entry per CDR3 protein. There are about 500,000 distinct CDR3 sequences in the sample; about 15% occur only once, and approximately 9.8% lies in the top ten. The sample comprised blood. These receptors came from a woman under 40 with Graves' ophthalmopathy.

The V gene is TRBV11-2, the J gene TRBJ1-5; the D gene is possibly TRBD1 (6 bases). Germline V gives CDR1 SGHAT, CDR2 FQNNGV. The CDR3 consists of 16 residues. The V gene lost 5 bases and the J gene lost 1 base, with 15 bases spanning the gap. The CDR3 reads CASSPIQGYSNQPQHF. The CDR3 DNA reads as TGTGCCAGCAGCCCGATTCAGGGGTACAGCAATCAGCCCCAGCATTTT. The full variable domain, with the rest looked up from reference TRBV11-2 and TRBJ1-5, is EAGVAQSPRYKIIEKRQSVAFWCNPISGHATLYWYQQILGQGPKLLIQFQNNGVVDDSQLPKDRFSAERLKGVDSTLKIQPAKLEDSAVYLCASSPIQGYSNQPQHFGDGTRLSIL.

This clonotype has ten or more counts. The V call is TRBV28, the J call TRBJ1-2; 8 nucleotides agree with TRBD1. This CDR3 spans 14 amino acids. Looked up from germline, CDR1 is MDHEN and CDR2 is SYDVKM. Unmatched junction bases numbered 8, after V lost 7 bases and J lost 4 bases. The CDR3 DNA reads TGTGCCAGCAACCACAGGGGGGCCCTCTATGGCTACACCTTC. It specifies CASNHRGALYGYTF.

This clonotype was counted many times. This sequence joins TRBV7-2 and TRBJ1-5, with D hard to call. Germline V lookup: CDR1 SGHTA, CDR2 FQGNSA. V gave up 1 base and J gave up 3 bases, with 10 bases separating them. The CDR3 loop spans 15 amino acids. The CDR3 DNA follows: TGTGCCAGCAGCTTAGTGGCCTCCCCCAATCAGCCCCAGCATTTT. It is translated as CASSLVASPNQPQHF.

This clonotype was seen repeatedly, ten times or more. The J gene is TRBJ1-1, the V gene TRBV5-1; 10 bases match TRBD1. V trimming: 4 bases; J trimming: 4 bases; junction bases outside the gene matches: 7. In germline, CDR1 is SGHRS, CDR2 YFSETQ. The CDR3 loop spans 15 amino acids. DNA for the CDR3: TGCGCCAGCAGCATGACAGGGGGCGAAGGCACTGAAGCTTTCTTT. Protein sequence: CASSMTGGEGTEAFF.

At least ten counts were recorded for this clonotype. V usage is TRBV28 and J usage is TRBJ2-5, with TRBD2 matching over 8 bases. CDR3 length equals 15 residues. V lost 4 bases, J lost 5 bases, and 9 bases stayed unmatched. In germline, CDR1 is MDHEN, CDR2 SYDVKM. CDR3 nucleotides: TGTGCCAGCAGTTCGCCAGCGGGAGCGGCGGAGACCCAGTACTTC. This codes for CASSSPAGAAETQYF.

This clonotype showed up many times. CDR3 loop: CASSLGQRLRGSGTYEQYF. The CDR3 DNA reads as TGTGCCAGCAGCTTAGGACAGCGCCTGAGGGGTAGCGGAACATACGAGCAGTACTTC. This chain connects TRBV11-2 to TRBJ2-7; D may be TRBD2 (6 bases). CDR3 length equals 19 residues. Looked up from germline, CDR1 is SGHAT and CDR2 is FQNNGV. V gave up 1 base and J gave up 4 bases, with 26 bases separating them.

Ten or more counts support this clonotype. The V call is TRBV28, the J call TRBJ2-7; D possibly corresponds to TRBD2 (5 bases). Trimming stripped 2 bases from V and 4 bases from J, with 9 bases between. The CDR3 length is 13 residues. CDR1 and CDR2 from the germline V gene are MDHEN and SYDVKM. The CDR3, as DNA: TGTGCCAGCAGTTTAAACGGGGAATACGAGCAGTACTTC. Translated: CASSLNGEYEQYF.

The rearrangement uses TRBV5-6 and TRBJ1-1; 7 bases match TRBD1. The CDR3 consists of 13 residues. The trim removed 5 bases at V and 8 bases at J, leaving 9 bases unmatched. Germline V CDR1 and CDR2: SGHDT, YYEEEE. In DNA, the CDR3 is TGTGCCAGCAGTTCGACAGGGAGGCGGGAAGCTTTCTTT. Translated, it gives CASSSTGRREAFF.

This clonotype was recorded at least ten times. The V gene is TRBV6-5, the J gene TRBJ2-7, with D possibly being TRBD1 (5 bases). Trimming stripped 5 bases from V and 3 bases from J, with 14 bases between. This CDR3 spans 14 amino acids. Germline CDR1 reads MNHEY; CDR2 reads SVGAGI. The CDR3 DNA reads as TGTGCCAGCAGTAGCAGGGTGAATCTCTACGAGCAGTACTTC. Translation: CASSSRVNLYEQYF.

This clonotype was seen only a few times. The chain carries TRBV7-2 and TRBJ1-2, with D perhaps TRBD1 (6 bases). V lost 4 bases, J lost 3 bases, and 15 bases lay in between. CDR1 and CDR2 (germline): SGHTA, FQGNSA. The CDR3 is 15 amino acids. In nucleotides, the CDR3 is TGTGCCAGCAGCTCGAACAGGGCCCCCTACTATGGCTACACCTTC. It is translated as CASSSNRAPYYGYTF. The full variable domain, completed using reference TRBV7-2 and TRBJ1-2, is GAGVSQSPSNKVTEKGKDVELRCDPISGHTALYWYRQSLGQGLEFLIYFQGNSAPDKSGLPSDRFSAERTGGSVSTLTIQRTQQEDSAVYLCASSSNRAPYYGYTFGSGTRLTVV.

At least ten counts were recorded for this clonotype. The J gene is TRBJ1-2, the V gene TRBV6-2 or TRBV6-3; no reliable D call. CDR1 is MNHEY, CDR2 SVGEGT, per germline. The germline V and J ends were trimmed by 5 bases and 4 bases, with 17 bases remaining between them. The CDR3 runs 15 residues. CDR3 protein: CASSRPQGGIYGYTF. The CDR3 DNA sequence: TGTGCCAGCAGTCGCCCACAAGGCGGAATCTATGGCTACACCTTC.

The table lists this clonotype with many counts. This sequence joins TRBV24-1 and TRBJ1-2, with D unclear. V shed 1 base and J shed 6 bases, with 8 bases lying between them. Per germline, CDR1 KGHDR and CDR2 SFDVKD. The CDR3 contains 13 residues. In nucleotides, the CDR3 is TGTGCCACCAGTGATTTCGGGAGAGATGGCTACACCTTC. It encodes CATSDFGRDGYTF.

This clonotype has only a few counts. This may stem from a read error, because a much larger clone lies one nucleotide away. This chain connects TRBV10-3 to TRBJ2-5; D unresolved. Germline V gene data show CDR1 as ENHRY and CDR2 as SYGVKD. The CDR3 loop spans 13 amino acids. The CDR3 region has the DNA TGTGCCATCAGGACCGAGTACCAAGAGACCAAGTACTTC. Translated, it gives CAIRTEYQETKYF.

There are many counts of this clonotype. This chain joins TRBV5-1 and TRBJ2-5, with 10 nucleotides matching TRBD1. Germline CDR1 and CDR2: SGHRS and YFSETQ. CDR3 length: 14 residues. J lost 5 bases, V lost 2 bases, and 3 bases had no gene match. CDR3 loop: CASSFTGQGETQYF. In DNA form, the CDR3 reads TGCGCCAGCAGCTTTACGGGACAGGGGGAGACCCAGTACTTC.

Ten or more counts support this clonotype. The CDR3 reads CASSRDRADSSYEQYF. Here the CDR3 DNA reads TGTGCCAGCAGTCGGGACAGGGCGGATAGCTCCTACGAGCAGTACTTC. The genes are TRBV6-5 and TRBJ2-7; 9 bases align to TRBD1. The CDR3 runs to 16 residues. Germline-derived CDR1 and CDR2 are MNHEY and SVGAGI. V was pared by 5 bases and J by 0 bases, with 8 bases of the junction left unmatched.

This clonotype has at least ten counts. CDR3: CASSLQALSRETQYF. CDR3 sequence (DNA): TGTGCCAGCAGTTTGCAGGCTCTCTCCCGCGAGACCCAGTACTTC. This chain links TRBV12-3 or TRBV12-4 with TRBJ2-5; D gene ambiguous. The V end lost 3 bases, the J end lost 5 bases, and 16 bases lay between the germline ends. The CDR3 extends over 15 amino acids.

This rearrangement joins TRBV28 to TRBJ1-2, with TRBD1 matching over 9 bases. The CDR3 length is 15 residues. Unmatched junction bases numbered 12, after V lost 5 bases and J lost 8 bases. Germline V gives CDR1 MDHEN, CDR2 SYDVKM. The CDR3 region has the DNA TGTGCCAGCAGTATCAGTTTAGGGGGACAGGGAGGCTACACCTTC. Its translation is CASSISLGGQGGYTF.

At least ten counts were recorded for this clonotype. This chain links TRBV27 with TRBJ2-7, with 8 bases identical to TRBD1. CDR3 length: 15 amino acids. Germline CDR1 reads MNHEY; CDR2 reads SMNVEV (reference sequence). Germline trimming cut 11 bases from V and 3 bases from J; bases unmatched to any gene: 15. CDR3 loop: CASWDRPPSLYEQYF. DNA of the CDR3: TGTGCCTCCTGGGACAGGCCCCCCTCACTCTACGAGCAGTACTTC.

Many counts were recorded for this clonotype. The V and J genes are TRBV7-9 and TRBJ2-7; 7 bases align to TRBD1. The germline V gene has CDR1 SEHNR and CDR2 FQNEAQ (reference sequence). CDR3 length equals 15 residues. The V and J ends lost 5 bases and 5 bases, in that order; junction bases with no gene match: 12. The CDR3 nucleotides read TGTGCCAGCAGCACCAAGCGGACAGGAACCCACGAGCAGTACTTC. This codes for CASSTKRTGTHEQYF.

The table lists this clonotype with many counts. The chain employs TRBV7-6 and TRBJ1-2, with 8 bases aligning to TRBD1. With V trimmed by 5 bases and J by 5 bases, 10 bases remained unmatched. CDR1 and CDR2 from the germline V gene are SGHVS and FNYEAQ. This CDR3 is 15 amino acids long. The CDR3 spells CASSPGQGLGYGYTF. The CDR3 DNA sequence: TGTGCCAGCAGCCCCGGACAGGGTTTAGGGTATGGCTACACCTTC.

In this sample, this clonotype turned up many times. The chain couples TRBV6-1 to TRBJ1-5; D is possibly TRBD1 (5 bases). The V gene lost 3 bases and the J gene lost 6 bases, with 12 bases spanning the gap. Germline assignment: CDR1 MNHNS and CDR2 SASEGT. The CDR3 has 14 residues. CDR3 sequence reads: CASSDQGKVQPQHF. The CDR3 region has the DNA TGTGCCAGCAGTGATCAGGGAAAGGTTCAGCCCCAGCATTTT.

This clonotype occurred a few times. The chain carries TRBV4-2 and TRBJ2-7; D perhaps matches TRBD2 (7 bases). The CDR3 runs to 16 residues. V was pared by 1 base and J by 4 bases, with 17 bases between. CDR1 LGHNA and CDR2 YNFKEQ come from the germline V gene. The chain's CDR3 is CASSQVGAGASYEQYF. CDR3 coding DNA: TGTGCCAGCAGCCAAGTTGGGGCGGGGGCCTCATACGAGCAGTACTTC.

In this sample, this clonotype turned up many times. The chain employs TRBV20-1 and TRBJ2-7; no clear D gene. Trimming removed 1 base at V and 2 bases at J, with 6 bases between. This CDR3 is built from 12 residues. Per germline, CDR1 DFQATT and CDR2 SNEGSKA (reference sequence). The CDR3 nucleotides are TGCAGTGCTAGAGTTGGCCCCTACGAGCAGTACTTC. Its translation: CSARVGPYEQYF.

This clonotype was detected many times. The chain has TRBV2 and TRBJ2-7, with a possible D match to TRBD1 (5 bases). V lost 5 bases and J lost 0, with 14 bases in between. In germline, CDR1 is SNHLY, CDR2 FYNNEI. The CDR3 loop spans 15 amino acids. The CDR3 DNA is TGTGCCAGCAGTCTTCCCCAGGGCCGCTCCTACGAGCAGTACTTC. This gives the protein CASSLPQGRSYEQYF. Together with reference TRBV2 and TRBJ2-7, the CDR3 gives the full variable domain: EPEVTQTPSHQVTQMGQEVILRCVPISNHLYFYWYRQILGQKVEFLVSFYNNEISEKSEIFDDQFSVERPDGSNFTLKIRSTKLEDSAMYFCASSLPQGRSYEQYFGPGTRLTVT.

Points on this clonotype: This may be a read error: a much more frequent sequence differs by one nucleotide. V usage is TRBV6-1 and J usage is TRBJ1-3; no clear D. Trimming removed 7 bases from V and 0 bases from J, with 7 bases in between. The CDR3 totals 13 residues. CDR1 and CDR2 from the germline V gene are MNHNS and SASEGT. CDR3 sequence: CASTESSGNTIYF. The CDR3 nucleotides are TGTGCCAGCACTGAGAGCTCTGGAAACACCATATATTTT.

This clonotype has ten or more counts. This chain uses TRBV27 with TRBJ1-1; 9 positions agree with TRBD1. V shed 5 bases, J shed 7 bases, and the junction held 8 bases outside the gene matches. The V gene's germline CDR1 is MNHEY and CDR2 SMNVEV (reference sequence). The CDR3 extends over 14 amino acids. Here the CDR3 reads CASSHGDRVFEAFF. Written as DNA, the CDR3 is TGTGCCAGCAGTCATGGGGACAGGGTTTTTGAAGCTTTCTTT.

This clonotype was picked up many times. The CDR3 bases are TGTGCCAGCAGCCCCGAGCAGTGGGGGTACAATCAGCCCCAGCATTTT. Its protein is CASSPEQWGYNQPQHF. The chain recombines TRBV7-8 with TRBJ1-5, with D possibly being TRBD1 (5 bases). This CDR3 has 16 residues. CDR1 SGHVS and CDR2 FQNEAQ come from the germline V gene. The V end was cut by 5 bases, the J end by 3 bases, with 17 bases between.

V is TRBV6-2 or TRBV6-3 and J is TRBJ2-7, with TRBD2 matching over 10 bases. V lost 2 bases and J lost 3; bases outside the gene matches: 1. CDR1 is MNHEY and CDR2 is SVGEGT in the germline V gene. The CDR3 extends over 14 amino acids. The CDR3 loop is CASSYLAGVYEQYF. CDR3 nucleotide sequence: TGTGCCAGCAGTTACCTAGCGGGGGTCTACGAGCAGTACTTC.

This clonotype showed up many times. The chain recombines TRBV20-1 with TRBJ2-7; 8 bases are a match to TRBD2. The V gene end was trimmed by 2 bases and the J gene end by 1 base; junction bases not matched to a gene: 10. Germline V gene lookup returns CDR1 DFQATT and CDR2 SNEGSKA (reference sequence). CDR3 size: 16 residues. The CDR3 nucleotides are TGCAGTGCTAGAAACTCGCGGGAGGTAGGTTCCTACGAGCAGTACTTC. This encodes CSARNSREVGSYEQYF.

The chain couples TRBV6-1 to TRBJ1-1; TRBD1 agrees at 7 bases. Losses at the gene ends were 5 bases for V and 2 bases for J; bases not matched to a gene: 11. The germline CDR1 and CDR2 sequences are MNHNS and SASEGT. The CDR3 runs to 16 residues. In DNA form, the CDR3 reads TGTGCCAGCAGTAGAGGGGACAGCCTCATTAACACTGAAGCTTTCTTT. Its protein product is CASSRGDSLINTEAFF.

This clonotype was seen only a few times. The chain couples TRBV20-1 to TRBJ2-6, with TRBD1 as a possible D gene (6 bases). Trimming pared 4 bases from V and 0 bases from J, leaving 10 bases between. The CDR3 totals 15 residues. Looked up from germline, CDR1 is DFQATT and CDR2 is SNEGSKA (reference sequence). For the CDR3, the DNA is TGCAGTGCTACCGACAGGAGCTCTGGGGCCAACGTCCTGACTTTC. Protein product: CSATDRSSGANVLTF.